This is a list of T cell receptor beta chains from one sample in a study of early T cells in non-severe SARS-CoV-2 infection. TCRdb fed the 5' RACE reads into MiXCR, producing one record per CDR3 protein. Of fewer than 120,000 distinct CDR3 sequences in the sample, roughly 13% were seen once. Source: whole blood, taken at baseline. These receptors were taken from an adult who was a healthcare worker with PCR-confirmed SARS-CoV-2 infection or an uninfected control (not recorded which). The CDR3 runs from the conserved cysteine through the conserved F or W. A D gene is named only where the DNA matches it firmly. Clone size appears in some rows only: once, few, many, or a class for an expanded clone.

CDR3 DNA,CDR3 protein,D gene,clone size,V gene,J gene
TGTGCCAGCAGTGAAGAGGCGGGCGGCACAGATACGCAGTATTTT,CASSEEAGGTDTQYF,NA,many,TRBV6-1,TRBJ2-3
TGCAGCGTTGTAAGCGGGAGAAACTACAATGAGCAGTTCTTC,CSVVSGRNYNEQFF,TRBD2,NA,TRBV29-1,TRBJ2-1
TGTGCCAGTATGGAAGCGGGAGGTTCCTACAATGAGCAGTTCTTC,CASMEAGGSYNEQFF,TRBD2,NA,TRBV19,TRBJ2-1
TGTGCCAGCTCACCACAGGGGAGCACAGATACGCAGTATTTT,CASSPQGSTDTQYF,NA,few,TRBV18,TRBJ2-3
TGTGCCAGCAGCTTACAGGGGGCTTCACCCCTCCACTTT,CASSLQGASPLHF,TRBD1,few,TRBV7-2,TRBJ1-6
TGCAGCGTTGACCAGAATGGCTACACCTTC,CSVDQNGYTF,NA,few,TRBV29-1,TRBJ1-2
TGCGCCAGCAGCTTAGGAGTAGCGGGAGGGCCGGTGCAGTTCTTC,CASSLGVAGGPVQFF,TRBD2,NA,TRBV5-1,TRBJ2-1
TGTGCCAGCAGTTTATCAAATAACTATGGCTACACCTTC,CASSLSNNYGYTF,NA,NA,TRBV12-3/TRBV12-4,TRBJ1-2
TGTGCCAGCAGCTTAACGGAGTCTTATAATTCACCCCTCCACTTT,CASSLTESYNSPLHF,NA,few,TRBV11-2,TRBJ1-6
TGTGCCACCCGGGCGCACGGGGCCAACGTCCTGACTTTC,CATRAHGANVLTF,NA,few,TRBV27,TRBJ2-6
TGTGCCAGCAGCGTAGGAGGAAATAACTACAATGAGCAGTTCTTC,CASSVGGNNYNEQFF,NA,NA,TRBV9,TRBJ2-1
TGTGCCAGCAGTCCAGAGACCCAGTACTTC,CASSPETQYF,NA,NA,TRBV2,TRBJ2-5
TGTGCCAGCAGCCGAACCCCGGGCTCTGGGGCCAACGTCCTGACTTTC,CASSRTPGSGANVLTF,NA,NA,TRBV3-1,TRBJ2-6
TGTGCCAGCAGGGATGAGGGGTACACTGAAGCTTTCTTT,CASRDEGYTEAFF,NA,few,TRBV2,TRBJ1-1
TGTGCCAGCACCTGGGGCTCTGGAAACACCATATATTTT,CASTWGSGNTIYF,NA,few,TRBV7-8,TRBJ1-3
TGCGCCAGCAGCTTGAGGGACAGGGCGTCCTACGAGCAGTACTTC,CASSLRDRASYEQYF,TRBD1,many,TRBV5-1,TRBJ2-7
TGTGCCAGCAGTTTTTTTGGGTGGAGCCATCAGCCCCAGCATTTT,CASSFFGWSHQPQHF,NA,NA,TRBV28,TRBJ1-5
TGTGCCAGCACTAGCGGGGGAGTGAACACCGGGGAGCTGTTTTTT,CASTSGGVNTGELFF,TRBD2,NA,TRBV6-1,TRBJ2-2
TGTGCCAGCAGCTTGGTGGGGACAGTCAGCTCTGGAAACACCATATATTTT,CASSLVGTVSSGNTIYF,TRBD1,NA,TRBV5-5,TRBJ1-3
TGTGCCAGCAGCCGTAGCGGGGGGCCTAACAATGAGCAGTTCTTC,CASSRSGGPNNEQFF,TRBD2,few,TRBV7-9,TRBJ2-1
TGTGCCCGACGCGGGGACTCGCGGAATTCACCCCTCCACTTT,CARRGDSRNSPLHF,NA,NA,TRBV28,TRBJ1-6
TGTGCCAGCAGCTCGACCTCCGGGGCCCTGGGCGAGCAGTACTTC,CASSSTSGALGEQYF,NA,NA,TRBV11-2,TRBJ2-7
TGTGCCAGCAGCGCCCGCCGACTAGCGGCCACAGATACGCAGTATTTT,CASSARRLAATDTQYF,TRBD2,NA,TRBV7-8,TRBJ2-3
TGCAGTGCTCTGGTGGGACAGGGGTCTTGGGAGCAGTACTTC,CSALVGQGSWEQYF,TRBD1,few,TRBV20-1,TRBJ2-7
TGTGCCACCAGTGATTTGCCCGGGGGAGAGCAGTTCTTC,CATSDLPGGEQFF,NA,many,TRBV24-1,TRBJ2-1
TGTGCCAGCAGCTTACTGGGGATGGAGTATGGCTACACCTTC,CASSLLGMEYGYTF,NA,few,TRBV7-9,TRBJ1-2
TGCAGTGCTAGAGATTACAGGGGCGATGGGGTTACTTCACCCCTCCACTTT,CSARDYRGDGVTSPLHF,TRBD1,NA,TRBV20-1,TRBJ1-6
TGTGCCAGCAGGGCGGACAGGTCCAGCTCCTACGAGCAGTACTTC,CASRADRSSSYEQYF,TRBD1,many,TRBV2,TRBJ2-7
TGTGCCAGCAGCGTCCAGGGCTACTCTGAAGCTTTCTTT,CASSVQGYSEAFF,NA,many,TRBV2,TRBJ1-1
TGCGCCAGCAGCCTGGACAGAGAAGAGACCCAGTACTTC,CASSLDREETQYF,NA,many,TRBV5-1,TRBJ2-5
TGTGCCAGCAGCAAAAGACTAGCGGGGGCCGGAAACATTCAGTACTTC,CASSKRLAGAGNIQYF,TRBD2,once,TRBV3-1,TRBJ2-4
TGCAGTGCTAGAGATGGCCAGCGGGAGGGAAATGAGCAGTTCTTC,CSARDGQREGNEQFF,TRBD2,NA,TRBV20-1,TRBJ2-1
TGTGCTAGTGGTTTGGTACGAGGGTCAGAAAACACCATATATTTT,CASGLVRGSENTIYF,NA,many,TRBV12-5,TRBJ1-3
TGTGCCAGCAGCGTAGAAGGTTCGGGGCTTGGAGCTTTCTTT,CASSVEGSGLGAFF,NA,few,TRBV9,TRBJ1-1
TGTGCCAGCGGATCCGGGACAGCGAACACCGGGGAGCTGTTTTTT,CASGSGTANTGELFF,TRBD1,NA,TRBV12-3/TRBV12-4,TRBJ2-2
TGTGCCAGCAGCCAGCGAGGCACCTACGAGCAGTACTTC,CASSQRGTYEQYF,NA,NA,TRBV3-1,TRBJ2-7
TGCAGCGTTGCGGTACCAGACTATGCCTACACCTTC,CSVAVPDYAYTF,NA,NA,TRBV29-1,TRBJ1-2
TGCAGCGTTTACCAGGGGCTAAGGGAGCAGTTCTTC,CSVYQGLREQFF,NA,few,TRBV29-1,TRBJ2-1
TGCAGCGCCCAACTAGCGGGAGAAACAGATACGCAGTATTTT,CSAQLAGETDTQYF,TRBD2,NA,TRBV29-1,TRBJ2-3
TGTGCCAGCAGCAATCTCCCCGGGACAGGGGGCCTTTTAGGGTACAATGAGCAGTTCTTC,CASSNLPGTGGLLGYNEQFF,NA,many,TRBV21-1,TRBJ2-1
TGTGCCAGCAGCTCCGACAGGGACATTCAGTACTTC,CASSSDRDIQYF,TRBD1,many,TRBV11-3,TRBJ2-4
TGTGCCAGCAGCCAAGATCTGGAGGGGTATTATGGCTACACCTTC,CASSQDLEGYYGYTF,NA,many,TRBV3-1,TRBJ1-2
TGTGCCAGCAGCCTACGGACTAGCGGGGGGGCGAAAGATACGCAGTATTTT,CASSLRTSGGAKDTQYF,TRBD2,many,TRBV3-1,TRBJ2-3
TGTGCCAGCGGACCAGGGAGCAACACTGAAGCTTTCTTT,CASGPGSNTEAFF,NA,many,TRBV14,TRBJ1-1
TGCAGCGTTGAGGAAGGGGACATACTGTACAATGAGCAGTTCTTC,CSVEEGDILYNEQFF,NA,few,TRBV29-1,TRBJ2-1
TGTGCCAGCAACCCGGGCCGATCCTACGAGCAGTACTTC,CASNPGRSYEQYF,NA,many,TRBV7-6,TRBJ2-7
TGTGCCAGTAGTACCCCGCGGCCTGAAAAACTGTTTTTT,CASSTPRPEKLFF,NA,NA,TRBV19,TRBJ1-4
TGCAGCGTTTGGGGACAGGTTGAAGCTTTCTTT,CSVWGQVEAFF,TRBD1,NA,TRBV29-1,TRBJ1-1
TGCGCCAGCAGCTCCGGACAGGCGCGTGTCTCACACCAAGAGACCCAGTACTTC,CASSSGQARVSHQETQYF,TRBD1,NA,TRBV5-1,TRBJ2-5
TGCGCCAGCAGCTCTACAGGGACGCGAGGTGAAAAACTGTTTTTT,CASSSTGTRGEKLFF,NA,many,TRBV5-1,TRBJ1-4
TGTGCCAGCAGCCGAGAGACAGGGGGCTACACTGAAGCTTTCTTT,CASSRETGGYTEAFF,TRBD1,NA,TRBV3-1,TRBJ1-1
TGCGCCAGCAGCCAAGTTCTGGATGAGCAGTTCTTC,CASSQVLDEQFF,NA,few,TRBV4-1,TRBJ2-1
TGTGCCAGCACCGTGGGGGACAGAGACAATCAGCCCCAGCATTTT,CASTVGDRDNQPQHF,TRBD1,many,TRBV6-2/TRBV6-3,TRBJ1-5
TGCAGTGCTCTTAGGGACGGCCGATACGAGCAGTACTTC,CSALRDGRYEQYF,NA,few,TRBV20-1,TRBJ2-7